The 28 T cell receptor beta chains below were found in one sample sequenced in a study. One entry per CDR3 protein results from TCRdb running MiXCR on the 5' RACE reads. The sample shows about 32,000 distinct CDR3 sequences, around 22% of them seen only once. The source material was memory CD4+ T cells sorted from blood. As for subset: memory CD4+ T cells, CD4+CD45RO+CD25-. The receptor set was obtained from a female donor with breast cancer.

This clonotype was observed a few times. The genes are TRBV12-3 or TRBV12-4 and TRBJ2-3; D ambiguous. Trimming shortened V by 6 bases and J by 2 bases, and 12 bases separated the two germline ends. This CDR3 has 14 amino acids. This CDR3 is CASRPRANTDTQYF. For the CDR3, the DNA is TGTGCCAGCAGGCCTCGGGCCAACACAGATACGCAGTATTTT.

CDR3 region: CASRQGINQPQHF. CDR3 DNA sequence: TGTGCCAGCAGACAGGGAATCAATCAGCCCCAGCATTTT. The genes are TRBV27 and TRBJ1-5, with a tentative D call TRBD1 (6 bases). Germline loops: CDR1 MNHEY, CDR2 SMNVEV (reference sequence). Trimming left V 6 bases short and J 3 bases short, with 9 bases between. The CDR3 loop spans 13 amino acids.

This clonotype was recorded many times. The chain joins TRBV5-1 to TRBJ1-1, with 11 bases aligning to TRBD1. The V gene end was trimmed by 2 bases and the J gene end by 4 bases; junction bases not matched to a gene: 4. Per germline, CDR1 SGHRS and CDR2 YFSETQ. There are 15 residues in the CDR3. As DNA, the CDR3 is TGCGCCAGCAGCTTATCCGGGACAGGGGGCACTGAAGCTTTCTTT. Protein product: CASSLSGTGGTEAFF.

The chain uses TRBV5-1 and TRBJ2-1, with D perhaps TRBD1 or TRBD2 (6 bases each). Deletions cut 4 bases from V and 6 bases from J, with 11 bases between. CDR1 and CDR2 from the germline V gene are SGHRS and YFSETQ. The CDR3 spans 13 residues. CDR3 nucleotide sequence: TGCGCCAGCAGCGCGGGGACAACCAATGAGCAGTTCTTC. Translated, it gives CASSAGTTNEQFF.

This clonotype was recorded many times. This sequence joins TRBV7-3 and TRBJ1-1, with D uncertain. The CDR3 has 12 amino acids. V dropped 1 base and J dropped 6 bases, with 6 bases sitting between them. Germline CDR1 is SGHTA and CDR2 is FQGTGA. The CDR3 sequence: CASSLRTPEAFF. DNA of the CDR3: TGTGCCAGCAGCTTAAGGACGCCTGAAGCTTTCTTT.

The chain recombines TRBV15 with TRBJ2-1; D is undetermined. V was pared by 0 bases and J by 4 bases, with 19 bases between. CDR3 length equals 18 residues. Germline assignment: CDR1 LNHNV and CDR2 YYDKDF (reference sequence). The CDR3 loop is CATSRDQTRVGRYNEQFF. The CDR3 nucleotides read TGTGCCACCAGCAGAGATCAGACCAGAGTTGGGCGGTACAATGAGCAGTTCTTC.

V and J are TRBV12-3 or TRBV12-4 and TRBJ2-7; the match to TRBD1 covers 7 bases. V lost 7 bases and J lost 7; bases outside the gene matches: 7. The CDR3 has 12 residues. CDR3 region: CASTFMGQEQYF. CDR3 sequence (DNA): TGTGCCAGCACTTTTATGGGACAGGAGCAGTACTTC.

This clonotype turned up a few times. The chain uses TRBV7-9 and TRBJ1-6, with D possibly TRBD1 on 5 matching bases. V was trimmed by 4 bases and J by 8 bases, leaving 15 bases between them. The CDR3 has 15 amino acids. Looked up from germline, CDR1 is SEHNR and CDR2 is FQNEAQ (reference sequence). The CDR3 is CASSSDRDVDSPLHF. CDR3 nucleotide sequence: TGTGCCAGCAGCTCAGACCGGGACGTAGATTCACCCCTCCACTTT.

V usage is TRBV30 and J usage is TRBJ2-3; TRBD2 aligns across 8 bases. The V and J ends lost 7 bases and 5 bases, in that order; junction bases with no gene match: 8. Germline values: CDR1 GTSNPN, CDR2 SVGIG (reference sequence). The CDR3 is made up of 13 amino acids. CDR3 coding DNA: TGTGCCTCGAGCGGGGCGGGGGGAGATACGCAGTATTTT. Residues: CASSGAGGDTQYF.

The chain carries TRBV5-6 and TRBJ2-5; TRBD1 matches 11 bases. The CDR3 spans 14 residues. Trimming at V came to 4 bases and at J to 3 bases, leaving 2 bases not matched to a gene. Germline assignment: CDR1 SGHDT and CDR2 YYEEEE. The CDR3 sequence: CASSAGQGEETQYF. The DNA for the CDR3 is TGTGCCAGCAGCGCGGGACAGGGGGAAGAGACCCAGTACTTC.

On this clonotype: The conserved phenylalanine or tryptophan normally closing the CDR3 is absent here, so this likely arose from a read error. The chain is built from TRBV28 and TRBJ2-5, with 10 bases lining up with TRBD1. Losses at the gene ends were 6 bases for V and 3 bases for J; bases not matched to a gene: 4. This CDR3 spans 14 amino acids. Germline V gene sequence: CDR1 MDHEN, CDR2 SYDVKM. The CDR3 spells CASSPGTGEETQYL. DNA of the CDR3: TGTGCCAGCAGCCCGGGGACAGGGGAAGAGACCCAGTACCTC.

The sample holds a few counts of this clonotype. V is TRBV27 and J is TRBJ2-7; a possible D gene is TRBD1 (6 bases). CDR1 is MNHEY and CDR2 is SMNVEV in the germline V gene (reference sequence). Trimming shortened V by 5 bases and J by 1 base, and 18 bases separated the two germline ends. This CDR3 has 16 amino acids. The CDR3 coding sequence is TGTGCCAGCAGTCTGGGATGGGACATAAGTTCCTACGAGCAGTACTTC. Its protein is CASSLGWDISSYEQYF.

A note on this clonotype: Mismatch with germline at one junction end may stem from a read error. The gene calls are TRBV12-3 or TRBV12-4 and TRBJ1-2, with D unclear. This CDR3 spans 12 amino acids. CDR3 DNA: TGTGTCAGCAGTTCAGCTAACTATGGCTACACCTTC. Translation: CVSSSANYGYTF.

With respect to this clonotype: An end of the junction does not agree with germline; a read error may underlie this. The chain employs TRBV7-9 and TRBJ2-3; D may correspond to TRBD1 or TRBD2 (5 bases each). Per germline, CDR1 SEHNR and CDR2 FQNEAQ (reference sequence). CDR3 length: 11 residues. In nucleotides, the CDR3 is TGTGCCAGCAGCGGGACCGTGGACCAGTCTTTT. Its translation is CASSGTVDQSF.

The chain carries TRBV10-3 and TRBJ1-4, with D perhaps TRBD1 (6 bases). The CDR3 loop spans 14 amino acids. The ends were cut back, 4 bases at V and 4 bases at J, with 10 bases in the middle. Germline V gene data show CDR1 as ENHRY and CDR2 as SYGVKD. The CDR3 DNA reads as TGTGCCATCAGTGTGACAGGCTTTAATGAAAAACTGTTTTTT. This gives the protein CAISVTGFNEKLFF.

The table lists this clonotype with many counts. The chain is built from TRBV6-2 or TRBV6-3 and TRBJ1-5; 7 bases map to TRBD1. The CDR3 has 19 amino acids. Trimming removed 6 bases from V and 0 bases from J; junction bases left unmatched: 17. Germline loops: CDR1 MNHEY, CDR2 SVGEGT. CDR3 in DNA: TGTGCCAGCAGAGGCCTTGGGACAGAGACTTTTCATAGCAATCAGCCCCAGCATTTT. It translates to CASRGLGTETFHSNQPQHF.

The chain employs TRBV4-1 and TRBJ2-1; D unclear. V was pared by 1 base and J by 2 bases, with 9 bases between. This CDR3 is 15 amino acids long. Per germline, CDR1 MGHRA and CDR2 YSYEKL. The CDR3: CASSQAADTYNEQFF. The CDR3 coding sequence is TGCGCCAGCAGCCAAGCCGCTGACACCTACAATGAGCAGTTCTTC.

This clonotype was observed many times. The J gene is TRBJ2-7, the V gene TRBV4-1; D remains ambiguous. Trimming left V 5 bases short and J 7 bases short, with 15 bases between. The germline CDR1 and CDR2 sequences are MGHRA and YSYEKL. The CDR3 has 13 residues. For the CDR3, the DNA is TGCGCCAGCAGCGTTAGGGCGCTGGGGGAGCAGTACTTC. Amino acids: CASSVRALGEQYF.

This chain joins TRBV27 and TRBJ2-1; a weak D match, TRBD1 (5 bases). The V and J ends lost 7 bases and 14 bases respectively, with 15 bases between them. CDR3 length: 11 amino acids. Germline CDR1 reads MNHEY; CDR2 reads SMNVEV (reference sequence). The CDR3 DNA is TGTGCCAGCACTTTCAGGGATCTGGAGTTCTTC. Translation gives CASTFRDLEFF.

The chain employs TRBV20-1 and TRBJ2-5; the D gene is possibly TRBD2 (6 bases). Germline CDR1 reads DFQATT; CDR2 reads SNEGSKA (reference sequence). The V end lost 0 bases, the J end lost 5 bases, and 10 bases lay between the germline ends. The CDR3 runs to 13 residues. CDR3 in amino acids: CSARDPGRETQYF. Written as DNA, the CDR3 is TGCAGTGCTAGAGATCCAGGGAGGGAGACCCAGTACTTC.

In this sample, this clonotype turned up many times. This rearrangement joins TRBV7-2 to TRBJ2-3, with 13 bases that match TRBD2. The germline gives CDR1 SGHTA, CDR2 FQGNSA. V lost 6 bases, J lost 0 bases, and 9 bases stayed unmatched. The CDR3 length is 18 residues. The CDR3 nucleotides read TGTGCCAGCAGTTCTAGGGGGACTAGCGGGACTAGCACAGATACGCAGTATTTT. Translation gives CASSSRGTSGTSTDTQYF.

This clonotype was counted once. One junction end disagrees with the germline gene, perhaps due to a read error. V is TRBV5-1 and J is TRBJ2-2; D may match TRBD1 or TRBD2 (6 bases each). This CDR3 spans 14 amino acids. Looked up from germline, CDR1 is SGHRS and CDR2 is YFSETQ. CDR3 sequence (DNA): TGCACCAGCGCCGGGGGCAGGAACACCGGGGAGCTGTTTTTT. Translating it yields CTSAGGRNTGELFF.

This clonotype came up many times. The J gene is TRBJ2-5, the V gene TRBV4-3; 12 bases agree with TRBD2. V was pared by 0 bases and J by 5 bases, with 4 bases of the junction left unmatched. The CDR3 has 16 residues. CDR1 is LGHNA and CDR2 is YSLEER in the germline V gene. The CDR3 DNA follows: TGCGCCAGCAGCCAAGACCTAGCGGGAGGGATGGAGACCCAGTACTTC. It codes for CASSQDLAGGMETQYF.

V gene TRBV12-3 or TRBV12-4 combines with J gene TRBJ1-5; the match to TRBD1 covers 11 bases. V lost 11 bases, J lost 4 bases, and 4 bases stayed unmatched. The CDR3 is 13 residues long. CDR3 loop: CAAGTGGNQPQHF. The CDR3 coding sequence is TGTGCCGCAGGGACAGGGGGAAATCAGCCCCAGCATTTT.

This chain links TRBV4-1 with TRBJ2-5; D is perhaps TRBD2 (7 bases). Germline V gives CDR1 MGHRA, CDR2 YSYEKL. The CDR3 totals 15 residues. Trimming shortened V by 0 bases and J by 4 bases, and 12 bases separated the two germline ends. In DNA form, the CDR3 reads TGCGCCAGCAGCCAAGATGGGGGGGGCGGAGAGACCCAGTACTTC. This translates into CASSQDGGGGETQYF.

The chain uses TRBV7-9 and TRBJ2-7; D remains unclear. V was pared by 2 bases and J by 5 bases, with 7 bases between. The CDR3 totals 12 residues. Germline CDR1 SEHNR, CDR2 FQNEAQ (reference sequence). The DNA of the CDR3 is TGTGCCAGCAGCTTAAGGTCCCACGAGCAGTACTTC. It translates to CASSLRSHEQYF. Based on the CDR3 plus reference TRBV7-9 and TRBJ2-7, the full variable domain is DTGVSQNPRHKITKRGQNVTFRCDPISEHNRLYWYRQTLGQGPEFLTYFQNEAQLEKSRLLSDRFSAERPKGSFSTLEIQRTEQGDSAMYLCASSLRSHEQYFGPGTRLTVT.

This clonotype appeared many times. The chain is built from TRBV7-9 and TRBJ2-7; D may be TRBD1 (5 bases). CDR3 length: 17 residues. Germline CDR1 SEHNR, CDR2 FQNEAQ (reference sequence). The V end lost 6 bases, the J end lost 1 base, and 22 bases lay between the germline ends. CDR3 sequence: CASRGKEPGPYSYEQYF. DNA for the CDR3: TGTGCCAGCAGAGGTAAAGAGCCAGGGCCCTATTCCTACGAGCAGTACTTC. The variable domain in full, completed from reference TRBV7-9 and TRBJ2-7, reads DTGVSQNPRHKITKRGQNVTFRCDPISEHNRLYWYRQTLGQGPEFLTYFQNEAQLEKSRLLSDRFSAERPKGSFSTLEIQRTEQGDSAMYLCASRGKEPGPYSYEQYFGPGTRLTVT.

CDR3: CATSDPTEGPDTQYF. In DNA form, the CDR3 reads TGTGCCACCAGTGACCCGACGGAAGGCCCAGATACGCAGTATTTT. The chain uses TRBV24-1 and TRBJ2-3, with D hard to call. Germline V gives CDR1 KGHDR, CDR2 SFDVKD. The CDR3 runs to 15 residues. V was clipped by 4 bases and J by 4 bases, with 14 bases between them.